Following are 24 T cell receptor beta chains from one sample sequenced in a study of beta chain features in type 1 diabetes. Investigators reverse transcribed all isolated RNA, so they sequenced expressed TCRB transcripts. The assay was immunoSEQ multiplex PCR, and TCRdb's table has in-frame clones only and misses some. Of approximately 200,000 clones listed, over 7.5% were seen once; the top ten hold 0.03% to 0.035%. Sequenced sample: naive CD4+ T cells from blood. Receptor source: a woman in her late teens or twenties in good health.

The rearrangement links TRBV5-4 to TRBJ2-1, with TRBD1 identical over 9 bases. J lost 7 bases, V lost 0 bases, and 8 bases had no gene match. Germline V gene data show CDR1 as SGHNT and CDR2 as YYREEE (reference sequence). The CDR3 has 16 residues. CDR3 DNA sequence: TGTGCCAGCAGCTTGGCCCCAGGACAGGGGTTGAATGAGCAGTTCTTC. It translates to CASSLAPGQGLNEQFF.

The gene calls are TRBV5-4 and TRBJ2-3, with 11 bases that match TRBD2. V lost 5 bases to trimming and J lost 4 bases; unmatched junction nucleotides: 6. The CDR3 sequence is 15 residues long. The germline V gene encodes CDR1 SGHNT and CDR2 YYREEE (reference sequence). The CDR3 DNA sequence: TGTGCCAGCAGAATAGCGGGAGGGCGTCCAGATACGCAGTATTTT. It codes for CASRIAGGRPDTQYF. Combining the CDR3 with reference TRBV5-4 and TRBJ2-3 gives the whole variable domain ETGVTQSPTHLIKTRGQQVTLRCSSQSGHNTVSWYQQALGQGPQFIFQYYREEENGRGNFPPRFSGLQFPNYSSELNVNALELDDSALYLCASRIAGGRPDTQYFGPGTRLTVL.

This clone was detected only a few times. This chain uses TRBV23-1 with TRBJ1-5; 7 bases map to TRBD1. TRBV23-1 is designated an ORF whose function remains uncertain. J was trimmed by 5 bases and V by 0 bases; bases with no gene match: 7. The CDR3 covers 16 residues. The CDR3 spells CASSQSRGQGDQPQHF. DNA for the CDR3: TGCGCCAGCAGTCAATCGAGGGGGCAGGGAGATCAGCCCCAGCATTTT.

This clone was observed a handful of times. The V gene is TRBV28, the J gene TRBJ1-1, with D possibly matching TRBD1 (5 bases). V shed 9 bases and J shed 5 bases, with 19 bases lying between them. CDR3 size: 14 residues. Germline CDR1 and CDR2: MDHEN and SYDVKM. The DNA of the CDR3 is TGTGCCAGTGGCCTCCTGGGGGGGATGACTGAAGCTTTCTTT. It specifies CASGLLGGMTEAFF.

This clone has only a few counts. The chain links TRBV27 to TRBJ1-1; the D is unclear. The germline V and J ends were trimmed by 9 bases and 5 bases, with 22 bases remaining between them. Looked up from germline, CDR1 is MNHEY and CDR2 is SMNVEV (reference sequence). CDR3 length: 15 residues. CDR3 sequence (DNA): TGTGCCAGTCAACTCGGACCCACGCCGGGAACTGAAGCTTTCTTT. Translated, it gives CASQLGPTPGTEAFF.

CDR3 protein: CAWSVRIISGRINEQYF. CDR3 nucleotide sequence: TGTGCCTGGAGTGTACGGATCATTAGCGGGAGGATCAACGAGCAGTACTTC. J is TRBJ2-7 and V is TRBV30, with 10 bases lining up with TRBD2. CDR1 and CDR2 (germline): GTSNPN, SVGIG (reference sequence). With 0 bases clipped from V and 5 bases from J, the junction kept 13 bases outside the gene matches. The CDR3 has 17 residues.

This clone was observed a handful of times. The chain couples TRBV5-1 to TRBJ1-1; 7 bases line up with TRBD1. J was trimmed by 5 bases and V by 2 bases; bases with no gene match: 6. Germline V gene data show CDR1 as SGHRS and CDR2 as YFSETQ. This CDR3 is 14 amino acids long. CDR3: CASSLNRGTTEAFF. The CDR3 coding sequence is TGCGCCAGCAGCTTAAACAGGGGAACGACTGAAGCTTTCTTT.

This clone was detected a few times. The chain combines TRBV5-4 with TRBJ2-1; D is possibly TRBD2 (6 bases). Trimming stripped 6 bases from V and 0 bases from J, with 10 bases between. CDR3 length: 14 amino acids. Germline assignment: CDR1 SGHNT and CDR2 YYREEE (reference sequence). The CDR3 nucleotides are TGTGCCAGCACCGGAGGGAGCTCCTACAATGAGCAGTTCTTC. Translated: CASTGGSSYNEQFF.

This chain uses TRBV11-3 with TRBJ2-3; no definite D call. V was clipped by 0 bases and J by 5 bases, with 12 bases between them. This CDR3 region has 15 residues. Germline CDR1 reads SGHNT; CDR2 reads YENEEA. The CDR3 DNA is TGTGCCAGCAGCTTAGATCGTCAGTTTGGAGATACGCAGTATTTT. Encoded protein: CASSLDRQFGDTQYF.

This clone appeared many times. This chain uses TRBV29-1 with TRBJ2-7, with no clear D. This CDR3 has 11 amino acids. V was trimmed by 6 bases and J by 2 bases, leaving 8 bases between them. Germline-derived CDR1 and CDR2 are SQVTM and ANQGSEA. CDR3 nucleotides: TGCAGCGTAGGCGGAACCTACGAGCAGTACTTC. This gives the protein CSVGGTYEQYF.

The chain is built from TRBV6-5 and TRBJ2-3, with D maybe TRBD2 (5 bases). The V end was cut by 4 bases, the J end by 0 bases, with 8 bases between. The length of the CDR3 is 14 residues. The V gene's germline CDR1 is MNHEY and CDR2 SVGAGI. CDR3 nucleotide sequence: TGTGCCAGCAGTTTCAGCGGAAGCACAGATACGCAGTATTTT. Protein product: CASSFSGSTDTQYF.

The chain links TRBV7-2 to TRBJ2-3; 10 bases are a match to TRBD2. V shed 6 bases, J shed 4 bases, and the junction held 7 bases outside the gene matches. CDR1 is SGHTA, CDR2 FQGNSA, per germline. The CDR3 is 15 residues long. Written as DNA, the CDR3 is TGTGCCAGCAGAAAGCGGGAGGGCGGATCAGATACGCAGTATTTT. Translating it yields CASRKREGGSDTQYF. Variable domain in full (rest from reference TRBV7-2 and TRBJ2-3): GAGVSQSPSNKVTEKGKDVELRCDPISGHTALYWYRQSLGQGLEFLIYFQGNSAPDKSGLPSDRFSAERTGGSVSTLTIQRTQQEDSAVYLCASRKREGGSDTQYFGPGTRLTVL.

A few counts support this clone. CDR3 nucleotides: TGTGCCAGCAGCGATGGGACTAGCGGGGTGGGGGGAAAAGAGACCCAGTACTTC. Its translation: CASSDGTSGVGGKETQYF. This chain uses TRBV2 with TRBJ2-5, with 13 bases fitting TRBD2. The CDR3 has 18 amino acids. Germline CDR1 is SNHLY and CDR2 is FYNNEI. V was pared by 6 bases and J by 3 bases, with 13 bases of the junction left unmatched.

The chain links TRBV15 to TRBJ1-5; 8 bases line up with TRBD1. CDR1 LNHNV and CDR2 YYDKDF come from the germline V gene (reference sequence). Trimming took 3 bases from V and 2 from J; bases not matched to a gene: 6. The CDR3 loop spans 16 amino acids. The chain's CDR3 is CATSSDDRGGNQPQHF. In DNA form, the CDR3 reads TGTGCCACCAGCAGCGACGACAGGGGCGGCAATCAGCCCCAGCATTTT. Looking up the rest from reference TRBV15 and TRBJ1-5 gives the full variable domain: DAMVIQNPRYQVTQFGKPVTLSCSQTLNHNVMYWYQQKSSQAPKLLFHYYDKDFNNEADTPDNFQSRRPNTSFCFLDIRSPGLGDTAMYLCATSSDDRGGNQPQHFGDGTRLSIL.

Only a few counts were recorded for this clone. CDR3 protein: CASSLGDTNTEAFF. The DNA for the CDR3 is TGTGCCAGCAGCTTGGGGGACACGAACACTGAAGCTTTCTTT. The genes are TRBV5-4 and TRBJ1-1; possibly TRBD1 for D (6 bases). Germline assignment: CDR1 SGHNT and CDR2 YYREEE (reference sequence). The CDR3 is made up of 14 amino acids. Between the trimmed V and J ends, which lost 0 bases and 1 base, there was a span of 7 bases.

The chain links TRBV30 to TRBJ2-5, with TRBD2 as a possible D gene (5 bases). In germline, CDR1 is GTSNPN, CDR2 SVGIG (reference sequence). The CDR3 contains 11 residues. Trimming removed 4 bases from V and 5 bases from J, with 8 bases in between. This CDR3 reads CAWTSQETQYF. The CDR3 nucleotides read TGTGCCTGGACTAGCCAGGAGACCCAGTACTTC.

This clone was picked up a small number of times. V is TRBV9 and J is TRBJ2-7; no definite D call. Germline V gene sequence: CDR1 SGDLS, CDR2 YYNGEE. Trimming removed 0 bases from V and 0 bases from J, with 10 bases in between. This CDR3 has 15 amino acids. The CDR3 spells CASSVEISNSYEQYF. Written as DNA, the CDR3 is TGTGCCAGCAGCGTAGAAATCTCTAACTCCTACGAGCAGTACTTC.

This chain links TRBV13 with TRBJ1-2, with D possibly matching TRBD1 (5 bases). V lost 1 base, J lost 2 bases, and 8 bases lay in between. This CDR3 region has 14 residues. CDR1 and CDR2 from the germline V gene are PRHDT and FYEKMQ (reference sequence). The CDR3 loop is CASSLAGINYGYTF. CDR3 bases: TGTGCCAGCAGCTTAGCAGGGATCAACTATGGCTACACCTTC.

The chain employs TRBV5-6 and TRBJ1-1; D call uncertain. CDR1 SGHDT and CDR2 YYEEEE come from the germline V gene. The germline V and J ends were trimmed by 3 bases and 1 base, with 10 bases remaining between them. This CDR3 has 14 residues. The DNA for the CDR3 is TGTGCCAGCAGCTCGGGTAGAAGGAACACTGAAGCTTTCTTT. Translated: CASSSGRRNTEAFF.

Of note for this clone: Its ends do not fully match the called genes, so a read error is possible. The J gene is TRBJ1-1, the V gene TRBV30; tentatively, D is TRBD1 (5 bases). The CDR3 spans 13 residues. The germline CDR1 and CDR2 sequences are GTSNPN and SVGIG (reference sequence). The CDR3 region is CTWSNGGVTEAFF. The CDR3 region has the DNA TGTACCTGGAGTAACGGGGGAGTCACTGAAGCTTTCTTT.

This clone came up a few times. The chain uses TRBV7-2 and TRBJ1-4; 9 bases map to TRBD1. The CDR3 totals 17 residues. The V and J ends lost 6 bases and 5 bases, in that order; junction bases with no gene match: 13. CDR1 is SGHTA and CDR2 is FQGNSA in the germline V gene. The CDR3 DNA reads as TGTGCCAGCAGTTACCGACAGGGGGTCGTATTAAATGAAAAACTGTTTTTT. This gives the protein CASSYRQGVVLNEKLFF.

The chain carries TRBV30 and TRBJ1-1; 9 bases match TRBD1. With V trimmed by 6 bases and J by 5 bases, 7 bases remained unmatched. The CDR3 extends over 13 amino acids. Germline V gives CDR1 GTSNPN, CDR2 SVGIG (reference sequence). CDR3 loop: CACSTGGRTEAFF. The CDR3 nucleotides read TGTGCCTGTTCAACAGGGGGCCGGACTGAAGCTTTCTTT.

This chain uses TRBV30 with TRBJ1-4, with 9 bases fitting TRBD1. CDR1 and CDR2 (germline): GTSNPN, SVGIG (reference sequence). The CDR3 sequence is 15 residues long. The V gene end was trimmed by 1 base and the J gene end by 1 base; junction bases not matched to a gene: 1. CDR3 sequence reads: CAWSGQGVTNEKLFF. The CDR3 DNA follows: TGTGCCTGGAGTGGACAGGGGGTAACTAATGAAAAACTGTTTTTT.

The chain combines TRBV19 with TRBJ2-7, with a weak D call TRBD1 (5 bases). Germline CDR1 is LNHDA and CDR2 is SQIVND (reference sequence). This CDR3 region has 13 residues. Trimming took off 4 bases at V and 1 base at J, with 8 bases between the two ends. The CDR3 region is CASSTQVSYEQYF. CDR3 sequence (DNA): TGTGCCAGTAGTACACAGGTTTCCTACGAGCAGTACTTC.